This note documents a single TCR beta chain sequence. Its cognate antigen is unknown. The entry originates in a study of shared clonotypes between healthy human individuals. CD8 cells classed as naive were CD45RO-negative and positively selected for CCR7, excluding terminally differentiated effector memory CD45RA+ cells. The donors were adults (healthy and HIV-negative) with no recent acute infections or vaccinations. The assay was immunoSEQ multiplex PCR, and TCRdb's table has in-frame clones only and misses some. The data hold millions of clones, with roughly 95% observed a single time. Study findings and constraints: Memory subsets generally showed lower estimated richness than naive subsets.

Germline loops: CDR1 SGHRS, CDR2 YFSETQ. J was trimmed by 2 bases and V by 4 bases; bases with no gene match: 8. This CDR3 is built from 15 residues. The V and J genes are TRBV5-1 and TRBJ1-2; TRBD1 matches at 7 bases. The receptor was derived from a man aged 18 to 29 in good health. Sample: naive CD8+ T cells sorted from blood. The DNA of the CDR3 is TGCGCCAGCAGCCCGGGACAGTGGGGAAACTATGGCTACACCTTC. Translation gives CASSPGQWGNYGYTF.